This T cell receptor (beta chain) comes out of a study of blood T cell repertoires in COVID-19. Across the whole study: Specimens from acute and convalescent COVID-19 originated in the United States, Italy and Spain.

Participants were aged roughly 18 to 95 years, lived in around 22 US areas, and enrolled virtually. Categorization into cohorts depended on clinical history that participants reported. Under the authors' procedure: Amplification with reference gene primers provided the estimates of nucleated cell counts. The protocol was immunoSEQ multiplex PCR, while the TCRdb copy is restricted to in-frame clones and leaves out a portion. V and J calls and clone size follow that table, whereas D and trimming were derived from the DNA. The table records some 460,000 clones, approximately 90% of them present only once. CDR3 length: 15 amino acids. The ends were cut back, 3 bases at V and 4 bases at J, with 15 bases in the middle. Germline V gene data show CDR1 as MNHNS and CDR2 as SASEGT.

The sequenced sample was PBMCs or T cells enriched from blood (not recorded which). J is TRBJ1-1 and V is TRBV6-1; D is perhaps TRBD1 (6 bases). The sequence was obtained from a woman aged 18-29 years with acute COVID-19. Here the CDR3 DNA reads TGTGCCAGCAGTGACACGGAGAGGGGGGGCACTGAAGCTTTCTTT. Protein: CASSDTERGGTEAFF.